The 14 T cell receptor beta chains listed next were all sequenced from one sample in a study of identical twins. TCRdb passed the 5' RACE reads through MiXCR, listing each CDR3 protein once. The sample holds 450,000 to 650,000 distinct CDR3 sequences, 13% to 15% seen once. The same specimen was also included in a second study, on yellow fever vaccine responses in identical twins.

The sample was CD4+ T cells sorted from blood. All receptors come from a woman between 18 and 29 years old in good health.

This clonotype was found once. The chain couples TRBV5-2 to TRBJ1-1. TRBV5-2 has pseudogene status. The CDR3 is 14 amino acids. The CDR3 DNA is TGTGCCAGGGGCGGAGGGCCCATCGGCCTGAGAGCTTTCTTT. Amino acids: CARGGGPIGLRAFF.

This clonotype was seen many times. This chain connects TRBV5-1 to TRBJ2-1; D might be TRBD2 (6 bases). V lost 3 bases, J lost 0 bases, and 10 bases lay in between. Germline lookup yields CDR1 SGHRS and CDR2 YFSETQ. The CDR3 covers 15 residues. The CDR3 nucleotides are TGCGCCAGCAGCTCGGGGGTGAGCTCCTACAATGAGCAGTTCTTC. It yields the protein CASSSGVSSYNEQFF.

This clonotype was recorded a few times. The chain employs TRBV2 and TRBJ2-5; weak D call: TRBD2 (6 bases). Germline lookup yields CDR1 SNHLY and CDR2 FYNNEI. The CDR3 length is 11 residues. With 9 bases removed from V and 5 bases from J, the gap between germline ends came to 10 bases. CDR3 sequence reads: CARREEETQYF. In DNA, the CDR3 is TGTGCCAGAAGGGAGGAGGAGACCCAGTACTTC.

J is TRBJ1-2 and V is TRBV2, with D tentatively TRBD1 (6 bases). Germline V gene data show CDR1 as SNHLY and CDR2 as FYNNEI. The V gene lost 1 base and the J gene lost 4 bases, with 10 bases spanning the gap. This CDR3 has 14 amino acids. In DNA, the CDR3 is TGTGCCAGCAGTGAAGGTTCGGGGGCCTATGGCTACACCTTC. Encoded protein: CASSEGSGAYGYTF.

The genes are TRBV20-1 and TRBJ2-1, with a weak D call TRBD2 (6 bases). The V and J ends lost 1 base and 4 bases respectively, with 8 bases between them. Germline CDR1 and CDR2: DFQATT and SNEGSKA (reference sequence). CDR3 length: 13 amino acids. CDR3 DNA sequence: TGCAGTGCTAGAGGGGACTTTTACAATGAGCAGTTCTTC. It encodes CSARGDFYNEQFF.

In nucleotides, the CDR3 is TGTGCCAGCAGCCATCAGGGGGCGGCTGAAGCTTTCTTT. Protein sequence: CASSHQGAAEAFF. The rearrangement uses TRBV3-1 and TRBJ1-1; 8 nucleotides align to TRBD1. Germline V gives CDR1 LGHDT, CDR2 YNNKEL (reference sequence). This CDR3 spans 13 amino acids. V shed 3 bases and J 6 bases; nucleotides not matched to a gene: 3.

The chain uses TRBV29-1 and TRBJ2-7; maybe TRBD1 (6 bases). CDR1 and CDR2 (germline): SQVTM, ANQGSEA. V lost 6 bases to trimming and J lost 3 bases, with 12 bases between them. The CDR3 loop spans 12 amino acids. The DNA for the CDR3 is TGCAGCGTAAAACAGGGTTACTACGAGCAGTACTTC. Protein sequence: CSVKQGYYEQYF.

The CDR3 region has the DNA TGTGCCAGCAGTTTATGGGGGCCCGGTGGCGAGCAGTACGTC. It encodes CASSLWGPGGEQYV. The chain joins TRBV28 to TRBJ2-7; the D gene is possibly TRBD1 (5 bases). Germline lookup yields CDR1 MDHEN and CDR2 SYDVKM. Trimming stripped 0 bases from V and 6 bases from J, with 12 bases between. The CDR3 loop spans 14 amino acids.

This clonotype was seen just once. The chain combines TRBV4-2 with TRBJ2-7, with 7 bases aligning to TRBD1. CDR1 is LGHNA, CDR2 YNFKEQ, per germline. J was trimmed by 5 bases and V by 0 bases; bases with no gene match: 7. The CDR3 has 15 residues. Here the CDR3 DNA reads TGTGCCAGCAGCCAAGAAGGCAGGGGGACCCACGAGCAGTACTTC. Amino acid sequence: CASSQEGRGTHEQYF.

This chain connects TRBV3-1 to TRBJ2-2; D is ambiguous. V gave up 4 bases and J gave up 4 bases, with 16 bases separating them. This CDR3 has 16 residues. CDR1 and CDR2 from the germline V gene are LGHDT and YNNKEL (reference sequence). Here the CDR3 reads CASSPVGTWSTGELFF. CDR3 in DNA: TGTGCCAGCAGCCCTGTCGGTACGTGGAGCACCGGGGAGCTGTTTTTT.

The table lists this clonotype with a few counts. The chain links TRBV5-1 to TRBJ2-1; 14 bases line up with TRBD2. CDR1 is SGHRS and CDR2 is YFSETQ in the germline V gene. V shed 0 bases, J shed 13 bases, and the junction held 9 bases outside the gene matches. The CDR3 totals 16 residues. The CDR3 here is CASSLGTSGGPSPQFF. CDR3 coding DNA: TGCGCCAGCAGCTTGGGGACTAGCGGGGGGCCGAGTCCTCAGTTCTTC.

The rearrangement uses TRBV7-9 and TRBJ1-1; 10 positions agree with TRBD1. There are 16 residues in the CDR3. The germline V gene encodes CDR1 SEHNR and CDR2 FQNEAQ (reference sequence). The ends lost 4 bases at V and 3 bases at J; junction bases unmatched: 8. CDR3 sequence reads: CASSSQRQGAHTEAFF. In DNA form, the CDR3 reads TGTGCCAGCAGCTCCCAGAGACAGGGGGCCCACACTGAAGCTTTCTTT.

Many counts were recorded for this clonotype. The chain is built from TRBV5-1 and TRBJ2-5; 7 nucleotides align to TRBD1. The CDR3 spans 13 residues. Trimming cost V 3 bases and J 5 bases; bases outside gene matches: 4. Germline values: CDR1 SGHRS, CDR2 YFSETQ. DNA for the CDR3: TGCGCCAGCAGCTCGACAGGGAAGGAGACCCAGTACTTC. This translates into CASSSTGKETQYF.

V gene TRBV24-1 combines with J gene TRBJ2-1; D is undetermined. This CDR3 comprises 18 residues. Germline V gene sequence: CDR1 KGHDR, CDR2 SFDVKD. Trimming shortened V by 0 bases and J by 0 bases, and 14 bases separated the two germline ends. CDR3 region: CATSDLPLGASSYNEQFF. The CDR3 DNA follows: TGTGCCACCAGTGATTTGCCTCTCGGCGCGAGCTCCTACAATGAGCAGTTCTTC.